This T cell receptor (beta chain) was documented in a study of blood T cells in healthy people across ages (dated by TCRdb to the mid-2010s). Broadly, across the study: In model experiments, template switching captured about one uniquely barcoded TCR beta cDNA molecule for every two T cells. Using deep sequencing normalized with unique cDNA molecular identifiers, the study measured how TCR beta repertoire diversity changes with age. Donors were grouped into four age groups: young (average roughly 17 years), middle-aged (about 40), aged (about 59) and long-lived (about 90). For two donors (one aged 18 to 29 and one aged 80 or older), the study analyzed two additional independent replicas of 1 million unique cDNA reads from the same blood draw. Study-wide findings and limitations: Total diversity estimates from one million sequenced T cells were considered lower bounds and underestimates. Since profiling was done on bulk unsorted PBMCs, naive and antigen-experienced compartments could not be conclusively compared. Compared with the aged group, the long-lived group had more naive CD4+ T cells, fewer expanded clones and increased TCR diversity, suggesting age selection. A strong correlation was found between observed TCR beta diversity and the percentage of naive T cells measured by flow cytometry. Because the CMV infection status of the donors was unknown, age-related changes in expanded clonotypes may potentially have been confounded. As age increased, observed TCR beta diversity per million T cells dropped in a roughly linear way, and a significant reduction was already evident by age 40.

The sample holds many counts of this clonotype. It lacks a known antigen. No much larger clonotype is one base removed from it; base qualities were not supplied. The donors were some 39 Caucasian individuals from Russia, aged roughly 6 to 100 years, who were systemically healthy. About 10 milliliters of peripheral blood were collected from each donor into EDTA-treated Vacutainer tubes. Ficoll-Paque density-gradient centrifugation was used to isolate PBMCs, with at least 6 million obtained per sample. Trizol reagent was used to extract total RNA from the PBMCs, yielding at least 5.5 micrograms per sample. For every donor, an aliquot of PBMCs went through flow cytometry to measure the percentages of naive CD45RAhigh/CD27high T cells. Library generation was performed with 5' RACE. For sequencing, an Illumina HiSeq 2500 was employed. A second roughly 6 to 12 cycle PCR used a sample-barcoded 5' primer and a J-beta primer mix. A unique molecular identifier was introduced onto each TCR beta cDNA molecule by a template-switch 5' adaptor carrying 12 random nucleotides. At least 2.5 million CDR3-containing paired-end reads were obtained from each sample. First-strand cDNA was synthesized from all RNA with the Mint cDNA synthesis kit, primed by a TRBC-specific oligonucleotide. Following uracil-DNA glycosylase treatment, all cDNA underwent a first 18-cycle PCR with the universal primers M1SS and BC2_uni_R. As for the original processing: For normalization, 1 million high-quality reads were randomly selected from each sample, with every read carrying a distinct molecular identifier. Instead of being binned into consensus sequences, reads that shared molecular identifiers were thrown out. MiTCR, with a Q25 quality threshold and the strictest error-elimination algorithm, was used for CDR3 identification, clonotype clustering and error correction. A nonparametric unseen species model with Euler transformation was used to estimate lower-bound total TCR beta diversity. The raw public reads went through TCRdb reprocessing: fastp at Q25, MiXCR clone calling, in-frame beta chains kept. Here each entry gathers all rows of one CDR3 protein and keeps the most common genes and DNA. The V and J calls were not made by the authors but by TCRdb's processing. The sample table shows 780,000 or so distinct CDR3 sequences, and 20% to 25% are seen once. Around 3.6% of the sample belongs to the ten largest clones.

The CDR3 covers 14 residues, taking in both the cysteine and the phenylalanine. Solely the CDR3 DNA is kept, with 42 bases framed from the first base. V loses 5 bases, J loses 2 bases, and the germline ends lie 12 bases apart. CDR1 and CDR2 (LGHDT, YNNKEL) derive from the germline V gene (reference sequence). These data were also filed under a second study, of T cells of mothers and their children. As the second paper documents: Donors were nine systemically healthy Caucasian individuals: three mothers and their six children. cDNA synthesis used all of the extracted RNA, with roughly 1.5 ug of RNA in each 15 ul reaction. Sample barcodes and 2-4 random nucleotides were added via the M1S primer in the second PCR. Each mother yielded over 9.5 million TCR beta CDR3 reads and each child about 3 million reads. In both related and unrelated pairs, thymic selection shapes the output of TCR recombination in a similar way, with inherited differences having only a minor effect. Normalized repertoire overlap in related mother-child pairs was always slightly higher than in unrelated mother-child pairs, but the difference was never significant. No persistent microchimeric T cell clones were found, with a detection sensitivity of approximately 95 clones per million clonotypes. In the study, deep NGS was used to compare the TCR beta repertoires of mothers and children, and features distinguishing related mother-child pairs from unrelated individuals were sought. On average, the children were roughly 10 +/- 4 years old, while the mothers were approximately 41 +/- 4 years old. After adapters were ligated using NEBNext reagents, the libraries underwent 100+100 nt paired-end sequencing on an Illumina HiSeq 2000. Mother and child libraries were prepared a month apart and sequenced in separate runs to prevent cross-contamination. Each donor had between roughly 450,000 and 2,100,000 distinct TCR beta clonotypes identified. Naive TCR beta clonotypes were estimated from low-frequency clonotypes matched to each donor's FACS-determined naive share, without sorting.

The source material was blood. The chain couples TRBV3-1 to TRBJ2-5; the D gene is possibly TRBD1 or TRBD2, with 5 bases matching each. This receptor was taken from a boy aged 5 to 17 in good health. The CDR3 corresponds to CASSARDGQETQYF. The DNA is TGTGCCAGCAGCGCCCGGGACGGACAAGAGACCCAGTACTTC.